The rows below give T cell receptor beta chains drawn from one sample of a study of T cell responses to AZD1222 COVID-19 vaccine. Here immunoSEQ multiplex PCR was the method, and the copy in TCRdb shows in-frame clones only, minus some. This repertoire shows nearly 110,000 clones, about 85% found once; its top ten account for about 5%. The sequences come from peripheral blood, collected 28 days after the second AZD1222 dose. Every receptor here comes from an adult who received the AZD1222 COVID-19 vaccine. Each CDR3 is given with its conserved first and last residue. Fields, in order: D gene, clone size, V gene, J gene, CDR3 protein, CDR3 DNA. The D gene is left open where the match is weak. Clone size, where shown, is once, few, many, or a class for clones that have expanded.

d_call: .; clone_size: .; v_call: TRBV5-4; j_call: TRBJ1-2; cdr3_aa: CASSRPGGSDGYTF; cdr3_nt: TGTGCCAGCTCCCGACCGGGCGGCTCAGATGGCTACACCTTC
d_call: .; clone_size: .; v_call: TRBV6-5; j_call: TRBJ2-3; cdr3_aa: CASRHTFTDTQYF; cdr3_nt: TGTGCCAGCAGGCACACTTTCACAGATACGCAGTATTTT
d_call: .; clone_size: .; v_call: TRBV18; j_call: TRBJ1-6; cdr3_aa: CASSPGTGNSPLHF; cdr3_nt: TGTGCCAGCTCACCAGGTACGGGAAATTCACCCCTCCACTTT
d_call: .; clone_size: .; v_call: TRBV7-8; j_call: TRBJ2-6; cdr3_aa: CASRRGRTGANVLTF; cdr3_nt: TGTGCCAGCAGGAGGGGAAGGACTGGGGCCAACGTCCTGACTTTC
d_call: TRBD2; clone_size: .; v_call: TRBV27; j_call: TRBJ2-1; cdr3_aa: CASSFLAGGIQFF; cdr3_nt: TGTGCCAGCAGTTTTCTAGCGGGGGGGATACAGTTCTTC
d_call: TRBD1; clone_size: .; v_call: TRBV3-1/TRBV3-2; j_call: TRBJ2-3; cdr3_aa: CASSQTGSAPDTQYF; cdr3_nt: TGTGCCAGCAGCCAGACAGGGAGTGCACCAGATACGCAGTATTTT
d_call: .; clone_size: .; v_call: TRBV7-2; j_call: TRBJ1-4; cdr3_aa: CASSSAGSGRKLFF; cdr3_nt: TGTGCCAGCAGCAGCGCGGGGTCGGGGAGAAAACTGTTTTTT
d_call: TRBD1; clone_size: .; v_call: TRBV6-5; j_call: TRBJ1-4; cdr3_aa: CASSRRTGDSEKLFF; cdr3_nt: TGTGCCAGCAGTAGACGGACAGGGGATTCTGAAAAACTGTTTTTT
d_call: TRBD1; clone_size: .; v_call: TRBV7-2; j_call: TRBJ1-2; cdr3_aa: CASSLAQVTGKGYTF; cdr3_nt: TGTGCCAGCAGCTTAGCGCAAGTGACAGGGAAAGGCTACACCTTC
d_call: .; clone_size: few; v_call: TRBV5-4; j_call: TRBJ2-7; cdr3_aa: CASSQRTRAYEQYF; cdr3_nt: TGTGCCAGCAGCCAACGGACCAGGGCCTACGAGCAGTACTTC
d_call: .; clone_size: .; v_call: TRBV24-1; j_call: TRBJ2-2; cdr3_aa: CATSDGNNANTGELFF; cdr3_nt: TGTGCCACCAGTGACGGGAATAACGCGAACACCGGGGAGCTGTTTTTT
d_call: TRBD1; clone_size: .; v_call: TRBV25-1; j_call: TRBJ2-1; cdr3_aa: CASSDLGQRHNEQFF; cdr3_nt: TGTGCCAGCAGTGATTTGGGACAGAGACACAATGAGCAGTTCTTC
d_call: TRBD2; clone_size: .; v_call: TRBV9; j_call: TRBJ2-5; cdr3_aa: CASSSGLAGVQETQYF; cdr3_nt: TGTGCCAGCAGCTCGGGACTAGCGGGGGTCCAAGAGACCCAGTACTTC
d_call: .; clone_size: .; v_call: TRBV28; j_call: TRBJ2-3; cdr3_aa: CASSLSRGAGSTDTQYF; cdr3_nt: TGTGCCAGCAGTTTATCCCGTGGTGCGGGTTCCACAGATACGCAGTATTTT
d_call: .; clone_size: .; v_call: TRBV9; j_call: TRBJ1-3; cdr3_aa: CASSATGSSGNTIYF; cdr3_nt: TGTGCCAGCAGCGCGACTGGGAGCTCTGGAAACACCATATATTTT
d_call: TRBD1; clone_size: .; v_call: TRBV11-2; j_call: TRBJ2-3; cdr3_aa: CASSLVQGSRTDTQYF; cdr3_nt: TGTGCCAGCAGCTTAGTACAGGGGTCCCGCACAGATACGCAGTATTTT
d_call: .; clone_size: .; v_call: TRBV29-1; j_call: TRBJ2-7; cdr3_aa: CSVEWGGAYEQYF; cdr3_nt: TGCAGCGTTGAATGGGGGGGCGCTTACGAGCAGTACTTC
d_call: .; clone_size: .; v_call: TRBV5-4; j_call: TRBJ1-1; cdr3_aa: CASSRSTGTQLMNTEAFF; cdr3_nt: TGTGCCAGCAGCCGTTCCACCGGGACACAATTAATGAACACTGAAGCTTTCTTT
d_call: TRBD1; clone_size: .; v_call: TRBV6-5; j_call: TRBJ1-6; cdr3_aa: CASSSRTGPYNSPLHF; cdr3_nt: TGTGCCAGCAGTTCCCGGACAGGGCCATATAATTCACCCCTCCACTTT
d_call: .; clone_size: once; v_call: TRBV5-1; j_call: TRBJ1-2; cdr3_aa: CASSLGTAGGNYGYTF; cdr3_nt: TGCGCCAGCAGCTTGGGAACGGCCGGCGGGAACTATGGCTACACCTTC
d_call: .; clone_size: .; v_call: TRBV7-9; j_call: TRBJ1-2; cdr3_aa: CASEFHGRF; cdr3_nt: TGTGCCAGTGAGTTTCACGGACGCTTC
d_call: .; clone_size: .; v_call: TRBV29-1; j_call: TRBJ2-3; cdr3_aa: CSVDRADTQYF; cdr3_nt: TGCAGCGTTGATCGAGCGGATACGCAGTATTTT
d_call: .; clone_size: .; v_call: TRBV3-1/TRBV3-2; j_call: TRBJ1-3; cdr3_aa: CASTTKGLIPSGNTIYF; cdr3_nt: TGTGCCAGCACCACAAAGGGACTCATTCCCTCTGGAAACACCATATATTTT
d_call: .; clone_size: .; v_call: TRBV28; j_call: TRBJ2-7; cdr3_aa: CASSSPGTILSYEQYF; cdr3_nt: TGTGCCAGCAGCTCTCCCGGGACAATCCTTTCCTACGAGCAGTACTTC
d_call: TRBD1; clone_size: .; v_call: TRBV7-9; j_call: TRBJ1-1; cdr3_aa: CASSEGDRGNTEAFF; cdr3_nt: TGTGCCAGCAGCGAAGGGGACAGGGGGAACACTGAAGCTTTCTTT
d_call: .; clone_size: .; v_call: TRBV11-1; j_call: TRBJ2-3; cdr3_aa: CASSPGRQGTDTQYF; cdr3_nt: TGTGCCAGCAGCCCCGGTCGGCAAGGCACAGATACGCAGTATTTT
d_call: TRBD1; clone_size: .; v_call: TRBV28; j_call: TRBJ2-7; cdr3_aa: CAIKPGQGAYEQYF; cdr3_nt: TGTGCCATCAAGCCGGGACAGGGAGCGTACGAGCAGTACTTC
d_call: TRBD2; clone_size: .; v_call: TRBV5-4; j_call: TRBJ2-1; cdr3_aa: CATLPSGGLNEQFF; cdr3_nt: TGTGCCACCCTACCGAGCGGGGGGCTAAATGAGCAGTTCTTC
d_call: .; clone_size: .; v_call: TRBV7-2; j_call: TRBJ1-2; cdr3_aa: CASSLEAGPNYGYTF; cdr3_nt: TGTGCCAGCAGCTTAGAGGCAGGACCTAACTATGGCTACACCTTC
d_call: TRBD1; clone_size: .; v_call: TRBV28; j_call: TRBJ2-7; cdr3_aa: CASSLDRGYEQYF; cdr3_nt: TGTGCCAGCAGTTTAGACAGGGGCTACGAGCAGTACTTC
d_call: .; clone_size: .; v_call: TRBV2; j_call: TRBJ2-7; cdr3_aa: CASNPDLGEQYF; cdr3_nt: TGTGCCAGCAACCCAGACCTCGGCGAGCAGTACTTC
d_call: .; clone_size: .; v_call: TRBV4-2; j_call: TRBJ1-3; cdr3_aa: CASKEVRLPGNTIYF; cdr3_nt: TGTGCCAGCAAAGAGGTCAGGCTACCGGGAAACACCATATATTTT
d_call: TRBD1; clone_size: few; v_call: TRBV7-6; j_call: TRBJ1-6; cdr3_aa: CASSQSGTGNSPLHF; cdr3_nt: TGTGCCAGCAGCCAATCCGGGACAGGGAATTCACCCCTCCACTTT
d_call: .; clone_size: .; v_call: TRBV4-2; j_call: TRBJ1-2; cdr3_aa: CASSLELTGNYGYTF; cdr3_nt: TGTGCCAGCAGCCTAGAACTCACAGGGAACTATGGCTACACCTTC
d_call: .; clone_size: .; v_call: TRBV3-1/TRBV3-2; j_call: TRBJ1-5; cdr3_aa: CASSQGRLGNQPQHF; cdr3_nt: TGTGCCAGCAGCCAAGGCAGATTGGGCAATCAGCCCCAGCATTTT
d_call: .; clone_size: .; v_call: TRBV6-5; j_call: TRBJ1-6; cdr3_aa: CASSSAPFGNSPLHF; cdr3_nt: TGTGCCAGCAGTTCGGCCCCTTTTGGAAATTCACCCCTCCACTTT
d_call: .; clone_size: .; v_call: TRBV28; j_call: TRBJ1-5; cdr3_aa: CASSLGGQRDQPQHF; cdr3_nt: TGTGCCAGCAGTCTGGGGGGGCAGAGAGATCAGCCCCAGCATTTT
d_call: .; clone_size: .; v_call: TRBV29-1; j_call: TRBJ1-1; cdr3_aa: CSVSTDMNTEAFF; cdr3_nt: TGCAGCGTGTCCACAGACATGAACACTGAAGCTTTCTTT
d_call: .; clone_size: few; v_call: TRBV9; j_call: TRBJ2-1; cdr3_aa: CASSVGGDGSYNEQFF; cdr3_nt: TGTGCCAGCAGCGTAGGGGGAGACGGCTCCTACAATGAGCAGTTCTTC
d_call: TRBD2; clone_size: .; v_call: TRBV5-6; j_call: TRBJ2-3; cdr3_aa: CASSKSGGADTQYF; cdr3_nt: TGTGCCAGCAGCAAGAGCGGGGGGGCGGATACGCAGTATTTT
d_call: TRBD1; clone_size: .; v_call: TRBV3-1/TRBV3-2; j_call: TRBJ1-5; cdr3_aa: CASSPLTGGQPQHF; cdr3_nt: TGTGCCAGCAGCCCCTTGACAGGGGGTCAGCCCCAGCATTTT